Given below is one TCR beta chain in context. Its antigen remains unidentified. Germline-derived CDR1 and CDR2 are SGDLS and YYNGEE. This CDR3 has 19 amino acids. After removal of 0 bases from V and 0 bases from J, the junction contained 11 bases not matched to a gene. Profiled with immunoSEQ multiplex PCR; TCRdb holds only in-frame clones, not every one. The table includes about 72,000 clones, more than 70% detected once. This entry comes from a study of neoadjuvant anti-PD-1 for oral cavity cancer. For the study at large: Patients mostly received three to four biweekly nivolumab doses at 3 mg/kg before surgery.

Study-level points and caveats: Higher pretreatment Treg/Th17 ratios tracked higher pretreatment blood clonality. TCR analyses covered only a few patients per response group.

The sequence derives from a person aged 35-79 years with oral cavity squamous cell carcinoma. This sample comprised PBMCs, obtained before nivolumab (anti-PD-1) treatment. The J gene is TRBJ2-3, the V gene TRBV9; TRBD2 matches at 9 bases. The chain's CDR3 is CASSVGPSGTSASTDTQYF. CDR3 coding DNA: TGTGCCAGCAGCGTAGGGCCTAGCGGGACATCGGCTAGCACAGATACGCAGTATTTT.